Following are 25 T cell receptor beta chains from one sample sequenced in a study of OX40 agonist ivuxolimab in advanced cancers. Sequencing was performed with immunoSEQ multiplex PCR; in TCRdb, only in-frame clones are kept and a portion is missing. This sample has roughly 44,000 clones, with more than 75% found just once. Here the sequenced sample was CD4+ or CD8+ T cells sorted from blood, taken in a trial of the OX40 agonist ivuxolimab. Receptor source: an adult with an advanced solid tumor such as melanoma, head and neck, liver or kidney cancer.

V and J are TRBV4-2 and TRBJ2-7, with D possibly being TRBD2 (6 bases). In germline, CDR1 is LGHNA, CDR2 YNFKEQ. The CDR3 has 15 amino acids. Between the trimmed V and J ends, which lost 1 base and 3 bases, there was a span of 13 bases. The CDR3, as DNA: TGTGCCAGCAGCCAAGGACTAGTGGGGGACTACGAGCAGTACTTC. Translating it yields CASSQGLVGDYEQYF.

The chain recombines TRBV7-6 with TRBJ2-5; D is possibly TRBD1 (6 bases). V lost 2 bases to trimming and J lost 3 bases, with 10 bases between them. This CDR3 is built from 14 residues. The germline V gene encodes CDR1 SGHVS and CDR2 FNYEAQ. The CDR3 DNA reads as TGTGCCAGCAGCTTATCCCCAGGGGAAGAGACCCAGTACTTC. This translates into CASSLSPGEETQYF.

J is TRBJ2-7 and V is TRBV10-3; 7 bases fit TRBD1. V was pared by 6 bases and J by 7 bases, with 6 bases of the junction left unmatched. The length of the CDR3 is 12 residues. Germline-derived CDR1 and CDR2 are ENHRY and SYGVKD. The CDR3 loop is CAIREQGWEQYF. The CDR3 region has the DNA TGTGCCATCAGGGAACAGGGGTGGGAGCAGTACTTC.

This clone occurred once. The genes are TRBV11-1 and TRBJ2-5; D is tentatively TRBD1 or TRBD2 (5 bases each). Germline CDR1 and CDR2: SGHAT and FQDESV (reference sequence). Trimming removed 5 bases at V and 1 base at J, with 17 bases between. This CDR3 comprises 16 residues. The CDR3 spells CASSLTLEGPQETQYF. CDR3 bases: TGTGCCAGCAGCCTCACCTTAGAGGGACCCCAAGAGACCCAGTACTTC.

This chain links TRBV27 with TRBJ2-1; TRBD2 might be the D (6 bases). Germline CDR1 MNHEY, CDR2 SMNVEV (reference sequence). V was clipped by 3 bases and J by 7 bases, with 10 bases between them. The CDR3 loop spans 13 amino acids. This CDR3 is CASSLVGGNEQFF. The CDR3 coding sequence is TGTGCCAGCAGTTTGGTTGGGGGGAATGAGCAGTTCTTC.

The chain joins TRBV7-2 to TRBJ1-1, with TRBD1 matching over 10 bases. The CDR3 sequence is 15 residues long. The V and J ends lost 2 bases and 4 bases, in that order; junction bases with no gene match: 4. Germline CDR1 reads SGHTA; CDR2 reads FQGNSA. CDR3 amino acids: CASSLLGQGGTEAFF. CDR3 nucleotides: TGTGCCAGCAGCTTATTAGGACAGGGGGGCACTGAAGCTTTCTTT.

This clone is a singleton in its sample. V gene TRBV5-6 combines with J gene TRBJ1-1; D call uncertain. V was clipped by 0 bases and J by 6 bases, with 18 bases between them. The germline V gene encodes CDR1 SGHDT and CDR2 YYEEEE. There are 16 residues in the CDR3. CDR3 region: CASSLAASLLNPEAFF. DNA of the CDR3: TGTGCCAGCAGCTTGGCAGCCAGTCTGCTAAACCCTGAAGCTTTCTTT. Variable domain in full (rest from reference TRBV5-6 and TRBJ1-1): DAGVTQSPTHLIKTRGQQVTLRCSPKSGHDTVSWYQQALGQGPQFIFQYYEEEERQRGNFPDRFSGHQFPNYSSELNVNALLLGDSALYLCASSLAASLLNPEAFFGQGTRLTVV.

The V gene is TRBV15, the J gene TRBJ2-7; 9 bases are shared with TRBD1. Unmatched junction bases numbered 9, after V lost 5 bases and J lost 4 bases. There are 15 residues in the CDR3. Germline V gives CDR1 LNHNV, CDR2 YYDKDF (reference sequence). Here the CDR3 reads CATSSPGTGLYEQYF. The CDR3 nucleotides are TGTGCCACCAGCTCCCCCGGGACAGGGTTATACGAGCAGTACTTC. The variable domain in full, with the rest retrieved from reference TRBV15 and TRBJ2-7, is DAMVIQNPRYQVTQFGKPVTLSCSQTLNHNVMYWYQQKSSQAPKLLFHYYDKDFNNEADTPDNFQSRRPNTSFCFLDIRSPGLGDTAMYLCATSSPGTGLYEQYFGPGTRLTVT.

The rearrangement joins TRBV2 to TRBJ2-1; D is possibly TRBD2 (5 bases). CDR3 length: 21 amino acids. CDR1 is SNHLY and CDR2 is FYNNEI in the germline V gene. The ends were cut back, 3 bases at V and 5 bases at J, with 32 bases in the middle. CDR3 bases: TGTGCCAGCAGTGACCCCGGAGAACCGGGTGACTACCGCCTGGGCGACAATGAGCAGTTCTTC. It specifies CASSDPGEPGDYRLGDNEQFF.

V and J are TRBV11-2 and TRBJ2-2; no definite D call. CDR1 is SGHAT, CDR2 FQNNGV, per germline. Trimming shortened V by 2 bases and J by 10 bases, and 8 bases separated the two germline ends. This CDR3 region has 12 residues. CDR3 DNA: TGTGCCAGCAGCTTAACGGCCTTGGAGCTGTTTTTT. Translated, it gives CASSLTALELFF.

V gene TRBV27 combines with J gene TRBJ1-1; TRBD1 matches 7 bases. This CDR3 is 15 amino acids long. Germline V gene data show CDR1 as MNHEY and CDR2 as SMNVEV (reference sequence). Unmatched junction bases numbered 6, after V lost 4 bases and J lost 1 base. In DNA form, the CDR3 reads TGTGCCAGCAGTTCCGACAGGGAAGGGAACACTGAAGCTTTCTTT. Translation gives CASSSDREGNTEAFF.

V and J are TRBV7-9 and TRBJ1-5; weak D call: TRBD1 (6 bases). The CDR3 is made up of 14 amino acids. Germline CDR1 is SEHNR and CDR2 is FQNEAQ (reference sequence). The germline V and J ends were trimmed by 9 bases and 0 bases, with 12 bases remaining between them. The CDR3, as DNA: TGTGCCAGGGTACAGGGAGATAGCAATCAGCCCCAGCATTTT. Translating it yields CARVQGDSNQPQHF.

This clone occurred once. The chain recombines TRBV9 with TRBJ2-7, with D perhaps matching TRBD1 (6 bases). Germline lookup yields CDR1 SGDLS and CDR2 YYNGEE. V lost 0 bases, J lost 2 bases, and 15 bases lay in between. The CDR3 is 16 residues long. The CDR3 DNA sequence: TGTGCCAGCAGCGTAGGGGCTACAGGGAACCCCTACGAGCAGTACTTC. Protein: CASSVGATGNPYEQYF.

The genes are TRBV28 and TRBJ1-2, with D perhaps TRBD1 (6 bases). The CDR3 has 13 residues. Between the trimmed V and J ends, which lost 5 bases and 2 bases, there was a span of 9 bases. Germline CDR1 and CDR2: MDHEN and SYDVKM. CDR3 sequence: CASSRQANYGYTF. The CDR3 nucleotides read TGTGCCAGCAGTCGACAGGCGAACTATGGCTACACCTTC.

V gene TRBV5-6 combines with J gene TRBJ2-7; D is unclear. Trimming took 5 bases from V and 0 from J, leaving 6 bases between them. The CDR3 has 12 residues. Germline V CDR1 and CDR2: SGHDT, YYEEEE. The CDR3 sequence: CASSWGSYEQYF. The CDR3 nucleotides read TGTGCCAGCAGTTGGGGCTCCTACGAGCAGTACTTC. The complete variable domain, with remaining parts taken from reference TRBV5-6 and TRBJ2-7, reads DAGVTQSPTHLIKTRGQQVTLRCSPKSGHDTVSWYQQALGQGPQFIFQYYEEEERQRGNFPDRFSGHQFPNYSSELNVNALLLGDSALYLCASSWGSYEQYFGPGTRLTVT.

The J gene is TRBJ2-7, the V gene TRBV11-2, with TRBD1 identical over 7 bases. CDR1 and CDR2 (germline): SGHAT, FQNNGV. V lost 4 bases, J lost 5 bases, and 11 bases stayed unmatched. The CDR3 is 15 amino acids. In DNA, the CDR3 is TGTGCCAGCAGCTCCGGTGGCAGGGGGTTCGACGAGCAGTACTTC. This encodes CASSSGGRGFDEQYF.

The J gene is TRBJ2-2, the V gene TRBV4-1; TRBD1 might be the D (6 bases). Germline values: CDR1 MGHRA, CDR2 YSYEKL. The CDR3 loop spans 14 amino acids. The V and J ends lost 4 bases and 2 bases respectively, with 8 bases between them. CDR3 nucleotide sequence: TGCGCCAGCAGCCGGGGGCCCAACACCGGGGAGCTGTTTTTT. Its translation is CASSRGPNTGELFF.

The J gene is TRBJ2-1, the V gene TRBV6-6; D is perhaps TRBD2 (6 bases). The CDR3 totals 13 residues. Germline V gene data show CDR1 as MNHNY and CDR2 as SVGAGI (reference sequence). With 7 bases removed from V and 5 bases from J, the gap between germline ends came to 12 bases. The CDR3 region has the DNA TGTGCCAGCACCGGGGGTACTGACAATGAGCAGTTCTTC. It specifies CASTGGTDNEQFF.

The CDR3 DNA reads as TGTGCCAGCAGCCTTAGACTAGCGGGGAGGGAGACCCAGTACTTC. Its translation: CASSLRLAGRETQYF. V gene TRBV7-8 combines with J gene TRBJ2-5; 11 bases are shared with TRBD2. CDR1 is SGHVS, CDR2 FQNEAQ, per germline. V lost 5 bases, J lost 5 bases, and 7 bases stayed unmatched. The CDR3 totals 15 residues.

Worth noting for this clone: The same CDR3 also results from other DNA sequences found in this sample. The chain has TRBV9 and TRBJ2-7; TRBD1 agrees at 8 bases. The CDR3 runs 14 residues. CDR1 and CDR2 from the germline V gene are SGDLS and YYNGEE. The V gene end was trimmed by 3 bases and the J gene end by 4 bases; junction bases not matched to a gene: 6. The CDR3: CASSEGQGAYEQYF. The CDR3 coding sequence is TGTGCCAGCAGCGAGGGGCAGGGGGCTTACGAGCAGTACTTC.

A few counts support this clone. V usage is TRBV6-5 and J usage is TRBJ2-7; D is possibly TRBD1 or TRBD2 (7 bases each). The V end was cut by 6 bases, the J end by 5 bases, with 11 bases between. The germline V gene encodes CDR1 MNHEY and CDR2 SVGAGI. The CDR3 loop spans 12 amino acids. CDR3 in DNA: TGTGCCAGCAGCCAGGGGGGGAACGAGCAGTACTTC. Its protein product is CASSQGGNEQYF.

The gene calls are TRBV15 and TRBJ2-1; D is unclear. This CDR3 has 15 amino acids. Germline V CDR1 and CDR2: LNHNV, YYDKDF (reference sequence). Trimming removed 5 bases from V and 8 bases from J, with 19 bases in between. The CDR3 loop reads CATSEARVIIHEQFF. The CDR3 DNA reads as TGTGCCACCAGCGAGGCCCGGGTAATTATCCATGAGCAGTTCTTC.

The rearrangement links TRBV27 to TRBJ2-7, with D unclear. Looked up from germline, CDR1 is MNHEY and CDR2 is SMNVEV (reference sequence). V lost 0 bases and J 3 bases, leaving 9 bases between the germline ends. There are 14 residues in the CDR3. CDR3 sequence reads: CASSLSGGDYEQYF. For the CDR3, the DNA is TGTGCCAGCAGTTTATCCGGCGGCGACTACGAGCAGTACTTC.

The rearrangement joins TRBV6-6 to TRBJ2-4; D assignment may be TRBD1 or TRBD2 (6 bases each). CDR3 length: 13 residues. The V and J ends lost 6 bases and 5 bases respectively, with 11 bases between them. CDR1 and CDR2 (germline): MNHNY, SVGAGI (reference sequence). As DNA, the CDR3 is TGTGCCAGCAGCGCGGAGGGGGAAAACATTCAGTACTTC. It encodes CASSAEGENIQYF.

This clone has a handful of counts. The chain uses TRBV6-5 and TRBJ1-2, with unresolved D. The CDR3 loop spans 13 amino acids. Trimming took 7 bases from V and 14 from J, leaving 23 bases between them. Germline values: CDR1 MNHEY, CDR2 SVGAGI. Here the CDR3 DNA reads TGTGCCAGCAACTCAGGTTGGGGTGGCCTCTTTACCTTC. This sequence encodes CASNSGWGGLFTF.